A single sample is the source of the 16 T cell receptor beta chains below, sequenced in a study of cytomegalovirus exposure and HLA in healthy donors. Researchers ran the PCR with 60 Vbeta and 13 Jbeta primers. Repertoires were generated with immunoSEQ multiplex PCR, while TCRdb's copy carries only in-frame clones and drops some. This table has under 150,000 clones, 65% to 85% appearing once. What was sequenced was PBMCs. The receptors here all came from a boy aged 5-17 years in good health and CMV-seronegative.

The chain joins TRBV30 to TRBJ1-2; 8 bases align to TRBD1. Germline V gene sequence: CDR1 GTSNPN, CDR2 SVGIG (reference sequence). The CDR3 spans 11 residues. The trim removed 6 bases at V and 6 bases at J, leaving 3 bases unmatched. As DNA, the CDR3 is TGTGCCTGCACAGGGGGAGATGGCTACACCTTC. It specifies CACTGGDGYTF.

This chain joins TRBV2 and TRBJ1-3; D unclear. The CDR3 consists of 14 residues. With 7 bases removed from V and 3 bases from J, the gap between germline ends came to 13 bases. In germline, CDR1 is SNHLY, CDR2 FYNNEI. Here the CDR3 reads CASTGGGFGNTIYF. As DNA, the CDR3 is TGTGCCAGCACGGGAGGAGGGTTTGGAAACACCATATATTTT. The whole variable domain, remainder taken from reference TRBV2 and TRBJ1-3, is EPEVTQTPSHQVTQMGQEVILRCVPISNHLYFYWYRQILGQKVEFLVSFYNNEISEKSEIFDDQFSVERPDGSNFTLKIRSTKLEDSAMYFCASTGGGFGNTIYFGEGSWLTVV.

This sequence joins TRBV7-2 and TRBJ2-3; tentatively, D is TRBD2 (5 bases). The CDR3 spans 14 residues. Trimming took 5 bases from V and 6 from J, leaving 15 bases between them. Germline loops: CDR1 SGHTA, CDR2 FQGNSA. Written as DNA, the CDR3 is TGTGCCAGCAGCCCAAAACGGCGCGGGGATACGCAGTATTTT. This translates into CASSPKRRGDTQYF.

The V and J genes are TRBV2 and TRBJ2-1, with 12 bases lining up with TRBD2. J lost 7 bases, V lost 5 bases, and 6 bases had no gene match. Germline V gene lookup returns CDR1 SNHLY and CDR2 FYNNEI. The CDR3 sequence is 15 residues long. CDR3 bases: TGTGCCAGCAGTACTCGGACTAGCGGGATGAATGAGCAGTTCTTC. Translation: CASSTRTSGMNEQFF.

Note on this clone: Different DNA sequences within this sample yield the same CDR3. The chain employs TRBV29-1 and TRBJ2-1; D possibly corresponds to TRBD1 (6 bases). The CDR3 consists of 14 residues. V was cut by 3 bases and J by 3 bases, with 12 bases left in between. Germline V lookup: CDR1 SQVTM, CDR2 ANQGSEA. This chain's CDR3 is CSVEGQGHYNEQFF. The CDR3 DNA reads TGCAGCGTTGAGGGGCAGGGGCACTACAATGAGCAGTTCTTC.

The chain employs TRBV14 and TRBJ1-1; D is ambiguous. Trimming removed 1 base from V and 10 bases from J, with 10 bases in between. The CDR3 length is 12 residues. The germline V gene encodes CDR1 SGHDN and CDR2 FVKESK. The CDR3 loop reads CASSQVEFPAFF. The DNA for the CDR3 is TGTGCCAGCAGCCAAGTAGAGTTTCCAGCTTTCTTT.

This chain joins TRBV2 and TRBJ2-5, with 8 bases that match TRBD2. The DNA end is more similar to TRBJ2-7, so the J call may be wrong. The CDR3 consists of 14 residues. CDR1 is SNHLY, CDR2 FYNNEI, per germline. In nucleotides, the CDR3 is TGTGCCAGCAGTGACGCGGGAGGCCCCTACGAGCAGTACTTC. This sequence encodes CASSDAGGPYEQYF.

The genes are TRBV2 and TRBJ2-3; TRBD1 aligns across 7 bases. The CDR3 totals 15 residues. Germline CDR1 reads SNHLY; CDR2 reads FYNNEI. J gave up 2 bases and V 6 bases, and 8 bases lay outside the gene matches. Here the CDR3 DNA reads TGTGCCAGCAGCCGACGGGACAGAACCACAGATACGCAGTATTTT. Translation gives CASSRRDRTTDTQYF.

V is TRBV9 and J is TRBJ2-7; no clear D. Germline V gene sequence: CDR1 SGDLS, CDR2 YYNGEE. V lost 0 bases and J 2 bases, leaving 9 bases between the germline ends. CDR3 length equals 14 residues. The CDR3 spells CASSVESVPYEQYF. CDR3 nucleotides: TGTGCCAGCAGCGTAGAAAGCGTTCCCTACGAGCAGTACTTC.

The chain links TRBV30 to TRBJ1-5; D perhaps matches TRBD1 (6 bases). The CDR3 has 14 amino acids. CDR1 GTSNPN and CDR2 SVGIG come from the germline V gene (reference sequence). Trimming took 4 bases from V and 6 from J, leaving 16 bases between them. The CDR3 is CAWTEGGIGQPQHF. CDR3 in DNA: TGTGCCTGGACCGAAGGGGGTATAGGTCAGCCCCAGCATTTT.

The sample holds one count of this clone. This chain's CDR3 is CASSEGLAGTYEQYF. CDR3 coding DNA: TGTGCCAGCAGCGAAGGACTAGCGGGGACCTACGAGCAGTACTTC. The rearrangement uses TRBV13 and TRBJ2-7; 12 bases fit TRBD2. V trimming: 5 bases; J trimming: 2 bases; junction bases outside the gene matches: 4. Germline V CDR1 and CDR2: PRHDT, FYEKMQ (reference sequence). This CDR3 contains 15 residues. The full variable domain, rest sourced from reference TRBV13 and TRBJ2-7, is AAGVIQSPRHLIKEKRETATLKCYPIPRHDTVYWYQQGPGQDPQFLISFYEKMQSDKGSIPDRFSAQQFSDYHSELNMSSLELGDSALYFCASSEGLAGTYEQYFGPGTRLTVT.

The rearrangement joins TRBV25-1 to TRBJ2-2, with 9 bases fitting TRBD1. Per germline, CDR1 MGHDK and CDR2 SYGVNS. CDR3 length: 16 amino acids. V gave up 3 bases and J gave up 6 bases; unmatched junction bases: 8. CDR3 nucleotide sequence: TGTGCCAGCAGTGACCTGGGACAGGGTGGGCCCGGGGAGCTGTTTTTT. This encodes CASSDLGQGGPGELFF.

The chain is built from TRBV5-5 and TRBJ2-3, with no clear D. V dropped 2 bases and J dropped 5 bases, with 9 bases sitting between them. Germline V gene sequence: CDR1 SGHKS, CDR2 YYEKEE (reference sequence). The CDR3 spans 13 residues. For the CDR3, the DNA is TGTGCCAGCAGCTTCCCCCACTTAGATACGCAGTATTTT. Its protein is CASSFPHLDTQYF.

The V and J genes are TRBV9 and TRBJ2-7; TRBD2 aligns across 10 bases. V lost 2 bases to trimming and J lost 6 bases; unmatched junction nucleotides: 5. Germline V gene lookup returns CDR1 SGDLS and CDR2 YYNGEE. The length of the CDR3 is 14 residues. In DNA, the CDR3 is TGTGCCAGCAGCGTTCTAGCGGGAGTGGGCGAGCAGTACTTC. It encodes CASSVLAGVGEQYF.

This sequence joins TRBV4-1 and TRBJ2-5; TRBD2 is a possible D gene (6 bases). The CDR3 consists of 15 residues. Trimming stripped 1 base from V and 5 bases from J, with 14 bases between. Germline V gives CDR1 MGHRA, CDR2 YSYEKL. For the CDR3, the DNA is TGCGCCAGCAGCCAAGCTGTGCGGGATAGGGAGACCCAGTACTTC. It translates to CASSQAVRDRETQYF.

The chain couples TRBV23-1 to TRBJ2-3; D gene uncertain. TRBV23-1 is identified as an open reading frame with a role that is uncertain. CDR3 length: 16 residues. Trimming cost V 0 bases and J 0 bases, with 10 bases left between them. The CDR3 DNA is TGCGCCAGCAGTCAATCCCGGTTATCTAGCACAGATACGCAGTATTTT. This codes for CASSQSRLSSTDTQYF.